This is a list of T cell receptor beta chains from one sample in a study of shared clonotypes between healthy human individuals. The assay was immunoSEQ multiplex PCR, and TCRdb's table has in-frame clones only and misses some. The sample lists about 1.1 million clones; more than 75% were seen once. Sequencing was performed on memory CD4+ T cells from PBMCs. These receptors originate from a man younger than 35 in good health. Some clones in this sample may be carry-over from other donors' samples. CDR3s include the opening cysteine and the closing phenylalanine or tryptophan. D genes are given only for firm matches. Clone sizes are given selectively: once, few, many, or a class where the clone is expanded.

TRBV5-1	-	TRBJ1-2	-	TGCGCCAGCAGCTTCTCGGAGACTAACTATGGCTACACCTTC	CASSFSETNYGYTF
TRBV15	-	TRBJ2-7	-	TGTGCCACCAGCAGAGGACTGGTTCAAAAGAACGAGCAGTACTTC	CATSRGLVQKNEQYF
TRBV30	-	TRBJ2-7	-	TGTGCCTGGAGTGCAGTTCCCTACGAGCAGTACTTC	CAWSAVPYEQYF
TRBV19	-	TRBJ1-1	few	TGTGCCAGTACCGCGACCTTGGGCAGCCTGAACACTGAAGCTTTCTTT	CASTATLGSLNTEAFF
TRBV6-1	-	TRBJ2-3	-	TGTGCCAGCAAAGACGGGCGGATTAGCACAGATACGCAGTATTTT	CASKDGRISTDTQYF
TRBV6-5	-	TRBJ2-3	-	TGTGCCAGCAGTCCCCGGACGTCCACAGATACGCAGTATTTT	CASSPRTSTDTQYF
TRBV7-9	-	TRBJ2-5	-	TGTGCCAGCAGCCAACAAAGTAGAGAGACCCAGTACTTC	CASSQQSRETQYF
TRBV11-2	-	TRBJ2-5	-	TGTGCCAGCAGCCCCAGGGGGCGGGGGCGAGCGGTCGAGACCCAGTACTTC	CASSPRGRGRAVETQYF
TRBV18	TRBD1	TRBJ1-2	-	TGTGCCAGCTCACCACCCATCCAGGACAGGGTAAACTATGGCTACACCTTC	CASSPPIQDRVNYGYTF
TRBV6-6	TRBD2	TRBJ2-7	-	TGTGCCAGCAGGGGCGGGGGACTAGCCTACGAGCAGTACTTC	CASRGGGLAYEQYF
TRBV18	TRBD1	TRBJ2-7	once	TGTGCCAGCTCACCACCGGGGCAGGGGGTCGGTCAGTACTTC	CASSPPGQGVGQYF
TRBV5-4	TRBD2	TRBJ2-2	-	TGTGCCAGCAGCTGGGGACTAGCGGGCCCCGGGGAGCTGTTTTTT	CASSWGLAGPGELFF
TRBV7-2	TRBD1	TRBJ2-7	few	TGTGCCAGCAGCTTTAAACAGGGGGCGCTTGAGCAGTACTTC	CASSFKQGALEQYF
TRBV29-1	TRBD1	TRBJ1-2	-	TGCAGCGTTGGTATTACAGGGGACTATGGCTACACCTTC	CSVGITGDYGYTF
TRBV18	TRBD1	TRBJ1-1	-	TGTGCCAGCTCAAAATCCACAGGGGTCAAGACTGAAGCTTTCTTT	CASSKSTGVKTEAFF
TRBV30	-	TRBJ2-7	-	TGTGCCTGGGGGACGGGGCCCTACGAGCAGTACTTC	CAWGTGPYEQYF
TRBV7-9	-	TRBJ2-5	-	TGTGCCAGCAGCGGGCGGATGAGGGTGAGGTCCCAAGAGACCCAGTACTTC	CASSGRMRVRSQETQYF
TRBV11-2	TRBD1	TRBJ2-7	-	TGTGCCAGCATGGGACAGGGGTTCTACGAGCAGTACTTC	CASMGQGFYEQYF
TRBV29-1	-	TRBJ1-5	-	TGCAGCGTTGGTGGGGGTGAAGGTCAGCCCCAGCATTTT	CSVGGGEGQPQHF
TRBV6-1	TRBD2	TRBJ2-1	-	TGTGCCAGCAGGGAGCGGGAGGGCCGGTTCGATGAGCAGTTCTTC	CASREREGRFDEQFF
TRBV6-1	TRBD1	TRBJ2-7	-	TGTGCCAGCAGTCCACAGGGGCCGCAGGGCTACGAGCAGTACTTC	CASSPQGPQGYEQYF
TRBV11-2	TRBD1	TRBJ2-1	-	TGTGCCAGCAGCTTAGATGGCGGCAGGGGGAATGAGCAGTTCTTC	CASSLDGGRGNEQFF
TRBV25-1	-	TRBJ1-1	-	TGTGCCAGCAGTGAATTCAGGAACACTGAAGCTTTCTTT	CASSEFRNTEAFF
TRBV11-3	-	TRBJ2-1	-	TGTGCCAGCAGCTCCGGAGTTATGGAGGATGAGCAGTTCTTC	CASSSGVMEDEQFF
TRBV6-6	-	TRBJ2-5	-	TGTGCCAGCAGTTACTCGGGGGGGCGAGGAGAGACCCAGTACTTC	CASSYSGGRGETQYF
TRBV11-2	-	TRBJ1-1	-	TGTGCCAGCAGCTTAGATGGGACATCGGTCTTCTTT	CASSLDGTSVFF
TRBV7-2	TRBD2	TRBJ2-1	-	TGTGCCACCAGGACTAGCGGGAGAGTAAATGAGCAGTTCTTC	CATRTSGRVNEQFF
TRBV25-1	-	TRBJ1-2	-	TGTGCCAGCAGTGTTAGTGGGGCAGGCGTTAACTATGGCTACACCTTC	CASSVSGAGVNYGYTF
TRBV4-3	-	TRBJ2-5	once	TGCGCCAGCAGCCAAAACAGACAAACAAGAGAAGTAGGGCCCCAGTACTTC	CASSQNRQTREVGPQYF
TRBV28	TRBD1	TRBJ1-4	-	TGTGCCAGCAGTTTAGGGACAGGGGGAACGAATGAAAAACTGTTTTTT	CASSLGTGGTNEKLFF
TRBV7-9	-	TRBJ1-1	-	TGTGCCAGCAGCTTAGGGTCGGAGCATACTGAAGCTTTCTTT	CASSLGSEHTEAFF
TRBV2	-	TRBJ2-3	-	TGTGCCAGCAGTGGGACAGCAGATACGCAGTATTTT	CASSGTADTQYF
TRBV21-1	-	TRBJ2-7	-	TGTGCCAGCAGCGGAACGGAGGGACACTCCTACGAGCAGTACTTC	CASSGTEGHSYEQYF
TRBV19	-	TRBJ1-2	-	TGTGCCCCCCGACAGGTGGATGGCTACACCTTC	CAPRQVDGYTF
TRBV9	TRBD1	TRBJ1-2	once	TGTGCCAGCAGCGTAGTTGGGCAGGGGGCCTATGGCTACACCTTC	CASSVVGQGAYGYTF
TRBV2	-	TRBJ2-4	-	TGTGCCAGCAGCTCAGGGGACGCCATTCAGTACTTC	CASSSGDAIQYF
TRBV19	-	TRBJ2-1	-	TGTGCCAGTAGTATATCTCTAGCGGAGCAGTTCTTC	CASSISLAEQFF
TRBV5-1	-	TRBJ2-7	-	TGCGCCAGCAGTCCCGCATTTGATAGACCGTACGAGCAGTACTTC	CASSPAFDRPYEQYF
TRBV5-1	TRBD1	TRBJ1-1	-	TGCGCCAGCAGCTTACCAAAGACAGGGGGGAACACTGAAGCTTTCTTT	CASSLPKTGGNTEAFF
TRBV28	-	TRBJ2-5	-	TGTGCCAGCAGGCCAGGGGGTGGGGGGGAGACCCAGTACTTC	CASRPGGGGETQYF
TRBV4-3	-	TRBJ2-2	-	TGCGCCAGCAGCCAAGATTATTGGGGCCACCAGAACACCGGGGAGCTGTTTTTT	CASSQDYWGHQNTGELFF
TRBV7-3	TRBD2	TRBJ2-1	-	TGTGCCAGCAGCTTACCGGGACTAGCGGGATTCAATGAGCAGTTCTTC	CASSLPGLAGFNEQFF
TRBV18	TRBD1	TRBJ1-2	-	TGTGCCAGCTCACCTGGGACAGGGCGCTATGGCTACACCTTC	CASSPGTGRYGYTF
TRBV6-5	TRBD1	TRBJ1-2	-	TGTGCCAGCAGGGGGACAGGGAGATACTACTATGGCTACACCTTC	CASRGTGRYYYGYTF
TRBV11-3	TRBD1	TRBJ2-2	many	TGTGCCAGCAGCTTAGAAGGGGACAGGGTCGGCACCGGGGAGCTGTTTTTT	CASSLEGDRVGTGELFF
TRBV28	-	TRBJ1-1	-	TGTGCCAGCAGGCCAAACAGGGTGCTCGGGGAATCGAACACTGAAGCTTTCTTT	CASRPNRVLGESNTEAFF
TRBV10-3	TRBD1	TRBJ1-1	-	TGTGCCATCAGTTTCCTTCCAGGGGGCGCGTTAAGTTCCACTGAAGCTTTCTTT	CAISFLPGGALSSTEAFF
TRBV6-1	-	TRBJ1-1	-	TGTGCCAGCAGTGATGGGGACAACCCAGCTTTCTTT	CASSDGDNPAFF
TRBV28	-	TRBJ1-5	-	TGTGCCAGCAGCCCTACCCGAGCAGCCCAGCATTTT	CASSPTRAAQHF
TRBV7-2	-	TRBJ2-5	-	TGTGCCAGCAGCTTAGTTTCTAGCCAAGAGACCCAGTACTTC	CASSLVSSQETQYF
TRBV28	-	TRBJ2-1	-	TGTGCCAGCAGCGCTAATTCCCCGGGAGAAGCCTACAATGAGCAGTTCTTC	CASSANSPGEAYNEQFF
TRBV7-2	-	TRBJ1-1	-	TGTGCCAGCAGCTTAGAGTTCGGCATAGGAACGTTTAACGCTTTCTTT	CASSLEFGIGTFNAFF
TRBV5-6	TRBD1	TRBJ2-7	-	TGTGCCAGCAGCGTAGTGGACAGGGTTTACGAGCAGTACTTC	CASSVVDRVYEQYF
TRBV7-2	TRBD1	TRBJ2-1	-	TGTGCCAGCAGCCGCGACAGGGCCTACAATGAGCAGTTCTTC	CASSRDRAYNEQFF
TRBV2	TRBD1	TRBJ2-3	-	TGTGCCAGCAGTCAGGGGGCGAGGGGCACAGATACGCAGTATTTT	CASSQGARGTDTQYF
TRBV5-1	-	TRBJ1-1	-	TGCGCCAGCAGCTTCTCCGGGTTTAACACTGAAGCTTTCTTT	CASSFSGFNTEAFF
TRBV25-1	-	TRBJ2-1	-	TGTGCCAGCAGTGAACGTCAGCGGCAAGTTAACAATGAGCAGTTCTTC	CASSERQRQVNNEQFF
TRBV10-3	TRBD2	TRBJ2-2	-	TGTGCCATCAGTGAGTCGACCAGCGGGAGACCCGGGGAGCTGTTTTTT	CAISESTSGRPGELFF
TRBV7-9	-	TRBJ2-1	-	TGTGCCAGCAGCCCGAGGACAGACCAGTTCTTC	CASSPRTDQFF